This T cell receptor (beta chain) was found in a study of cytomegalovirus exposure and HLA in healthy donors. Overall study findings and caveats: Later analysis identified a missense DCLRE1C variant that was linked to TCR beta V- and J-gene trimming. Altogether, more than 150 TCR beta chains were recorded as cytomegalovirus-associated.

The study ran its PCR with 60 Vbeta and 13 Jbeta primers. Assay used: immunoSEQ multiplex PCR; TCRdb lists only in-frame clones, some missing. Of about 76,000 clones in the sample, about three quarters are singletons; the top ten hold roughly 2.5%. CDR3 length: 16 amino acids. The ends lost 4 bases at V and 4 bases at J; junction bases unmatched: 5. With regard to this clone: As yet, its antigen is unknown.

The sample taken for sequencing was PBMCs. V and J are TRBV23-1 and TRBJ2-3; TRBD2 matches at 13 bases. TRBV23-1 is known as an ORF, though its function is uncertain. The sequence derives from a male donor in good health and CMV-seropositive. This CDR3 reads CASSRTSGRSPDTQYF. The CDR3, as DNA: TGCGCCAGCAGTCGGACTAGCGGGAGAAGCCCAGATACGCAGTATTTT.